The 9 T cell receptor beta chains listed next were all sequenced from one sample in a study of sequential checkpoint blockade in melanoma. Stated treatment: randomized to nivolumab then ipilimumab (arm A) or the reverse (arm B). Sequencing used immunoSEQ multiplex PCR; TCRdb keeps in-frame clones, though not all of them. Here the sample spans about 4,400 clones, 20% to 25% being singletons. The sequences come from tumor tissue (inferred from file names), collected from a patient given nivolumab and ipilimumab in sequence. Receptors originate from a human donor with melanoma.

The V gene is TRBV6-8, the J gene TRBJ2-7; a possible D gene is TRBD1 (5 bases). Germline V gives CDR1 MNHGY, CDR2 SAAAGT. The V gene lost 5 bases and the J gene lost 3 bases, with 20 bases spanning the gap. The CDR3 is 16 amino acids. The CDR3 spells CASSIYRQPPIYEQYF. Written as DNA, the CDR3 is TGTGCCAGCAGTATATACCGACAGCCACCCATCTACGAGCAGTACTTC.

This chain links TRBV11-3 with TRBJ1-1, with no clear D. The CDR3 has 14 amino acids. Trimming removed 0 bases at V and 3 bases at J, with 8 bases between. Germline CDR1 reads SGHNT; CDR2 reads YENEEA. In DNA form, the CDR3 reads TGTGCCAGCAGCTTAGATCTGGCCCACACTGAAGCTTTCTTT. This sequence encodes CASSLDLAHTEAFF.

The chain couples TRBV5-1 to TRBJ2-1, with D possibly TRBD2 on 5 matching bases. V was clipped by 0 bases and J by 8 bases, with 15 bases between them. The CDR3 sequence is 15 residues long. Looked up from germline, CDR1 is SGHRS and CDR2 is YFSETQ. As DNA, the CDR3 is TGCGCCAGCAGCTTGGCCGGGGATAGTTTCGATGAGCAGTTCTTC. Its protein is CASSLAGDSFDEQFF.

This clone is labeled as medium-sized. The rearrangement links TRBV11-3 to TRBJ2-7, with 7 bases lining up with TRBD2. Trimming at V came to 5 bases and at J to 2 bases, leaving 9 bases not matched to a gene. Germline V gives CDR1 SGHNT, CDR2 YENEEA. CDR3 length equals 15 residues. The CDR3 sequence: CASSPEGRGPYEQYF. The CDR3 region has the DNA TGTGCCAGCAGCCCGGAAGGGAGGGGCCCCTACGAGCAGTACTTC. The variable domain in full, completed from reference TRBV11-3 and TRBJ2-7, reads EAGVVQSPRYKIIEKKQPVAFWCNPISGHNTLYWYLQNLGQGPELLIRYENEEAVDDSQLPKDRFSAERLKGVDSTLKIQPAELGDSAVYLCASSPEGRGPYEQYFGPGTRLTVT.

This clone is medium-sized. The chain links TRBV11-3 to TRBJ2-5, with D maybe TRBD2 (5 bases). In germline, CDR1 is SGHNT, CDR2 YENEEA. V was cut by 4 bases and J by 2 bases, with 17 bases left in between. The CDR3 extends over 16 amino acids. CDR3: CASSSNRIRTQETQYF. CDR3 nucleotide sequence: TGTGCCAGCAGCTCTAACCGTATACGGACTCAAGAGACCCAGTACTTC. Full variable domain (rest looked up from reference TRBV11-3 and TRBJ2-5): EAGVVQSPRYKIIEKKQPVAFWCNPISGHNTLYWYLQNLGQGPELLIRYENEEAVDDSQLPKDRFSAERLKGVDSTLKIQPAELGDSAVYLCASSSNRIRTQETQYFGPGTRLLVL.

The chain employs TRBV9 and TRBJ2-1; D not certain. The V gene's germline CDR1 is SGDLS and CDR2 YYNGEE. Trimming took off 0 bases at V and 8 bases at J, with 15 bases between the two ends. The length of the CDR3 is 15 residues. Written as DNA, the CDR3 is TGTGCCAGCAGCGTAGCTGGGGTTAATTATGATGAGCAGTTCTTC. It is translated as CASSVAGVNYDEQFF. The full variable domain, completed using reference TRBV9 and TRBJ2-1, is DSGVTQTPKHLITATGQRVTLRCSPRSGDLSVYWYQQSLDQGLQFLIQYYNGEERAKGNILERFSAQQFPDLHSELNLSSLELGDSALYFCASSVAGVNYDEQFFGPGTRLTVL.

The CDR3 bases are TGTGCCAGCACCCTCGGGGGGCAACTGTTTTTT. Protein sequence: CASTLGGQLFF. V usage is TRBV6-7 and J usage is TRBJ1-4; TRBD1 is a possible D gene (6 bases). TRBV6-7 counts as an open reading frame of uncertain function. Trimming pared 7 bases from V and 12 bases from J, leaving 12 bases between. The CDR3 has 11 amino acids.

This clone has a single count. This chain connects TRBV14 to TRBJ1-6, with TRBD1 identical over 9 bases. Trimming at V came to 4 bases and at J to 9 bases, leaving 7 bases not matched to a gene. Germline V gene data show CDR1 as SGHDN and CDR2 as FVKESK. This CDR3 has 15 residues. The DNA for the CDR3 is TGTGCCAGCAGCCGCGGGACAGGGCTTTTTTCACCCCTCCACTTT. Amino acids: CASSRGTGLFSPLHF.

This clone rates as medium-sized. The chain links TRBV6-8 to TRBJ1-2, with a weak D call TRBD1 (6 bases). The CDR3 extends over 14 amino acids. V lost 4 bases and J 2 bases, leaving 11 bases between the germline ends. In germline, CDR1 is MNHGY, CDR2 SAAAGT. The CDR3 DNA is TGTGCCAGCAGTTTCCAAGGACAGAACTATGGCTACACCTTC. Translation: CASSFQGQNYGYTF.